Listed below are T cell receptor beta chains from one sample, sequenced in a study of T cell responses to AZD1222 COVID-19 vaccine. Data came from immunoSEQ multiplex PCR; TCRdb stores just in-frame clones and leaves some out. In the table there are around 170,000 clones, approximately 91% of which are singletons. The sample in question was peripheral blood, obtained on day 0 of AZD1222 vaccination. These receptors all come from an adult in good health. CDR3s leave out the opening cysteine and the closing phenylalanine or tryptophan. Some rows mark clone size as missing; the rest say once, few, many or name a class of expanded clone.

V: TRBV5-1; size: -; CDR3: ASSPGSEGVQY
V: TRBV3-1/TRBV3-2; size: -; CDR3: ASSQGVQGHGYT
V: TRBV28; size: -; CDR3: ASSHYPGLSPYEQY
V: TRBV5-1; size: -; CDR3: ASSFNRDTTPYGYT
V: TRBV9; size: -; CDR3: ASSGGVYNEQF
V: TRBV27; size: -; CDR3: ASISYRGNTEAF
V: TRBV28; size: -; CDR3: ASSSHPGAGGEKLF
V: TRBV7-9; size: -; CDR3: ASSLGDNANYGYT
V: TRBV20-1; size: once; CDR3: SALGNTEAF
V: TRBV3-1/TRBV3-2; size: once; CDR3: ASSLNPTGTEAF
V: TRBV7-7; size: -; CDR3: ASSLGTTYNTQY
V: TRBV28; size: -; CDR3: ASRTGVSPLH
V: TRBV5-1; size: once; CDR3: ASSFGVNEKLF
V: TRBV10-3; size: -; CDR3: AISSGLGNSPLH
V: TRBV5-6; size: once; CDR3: ASSPGGGLVEAF
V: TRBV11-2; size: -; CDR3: ASSFQAHPRRGDTDTQY
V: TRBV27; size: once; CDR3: ASSPPRAGRETQY
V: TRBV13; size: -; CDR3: ASSLSGTSGNYEQY
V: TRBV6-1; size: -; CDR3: ASSTTSGIYNEQF
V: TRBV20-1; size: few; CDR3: SASSVGTGDSYEQY
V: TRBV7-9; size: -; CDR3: ASTRPLGGNTEAF
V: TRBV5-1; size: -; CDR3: ASSLLRGMQREQY
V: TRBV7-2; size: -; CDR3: ASSLTGGSYEQY
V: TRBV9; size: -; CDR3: ASSVGDIGNQPQH
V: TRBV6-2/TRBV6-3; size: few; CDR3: ASSYPQTQALDTQY
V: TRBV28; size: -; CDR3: ASSLLAGGIYNEQF
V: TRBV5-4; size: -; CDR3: ASSPPGAYQETQY
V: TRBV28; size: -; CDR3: ASSWFMGRQETQY
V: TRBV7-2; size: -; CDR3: ASSPPGAHTGELF
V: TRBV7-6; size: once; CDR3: ASSFSGGGADTQY
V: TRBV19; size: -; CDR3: ASSIVNGEKLF
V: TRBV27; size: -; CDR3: ASSSDRGLAGNTIY
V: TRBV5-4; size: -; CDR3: ASSFGGTEAF
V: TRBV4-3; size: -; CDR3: ASSVGGVTPYEQY
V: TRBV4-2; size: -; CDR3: ASSQGGTANQPQH
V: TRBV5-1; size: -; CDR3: ASSENPRGAGANVLT
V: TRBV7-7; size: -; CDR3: ASSLGGLETQY
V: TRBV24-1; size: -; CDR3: ATSELSMPTQY
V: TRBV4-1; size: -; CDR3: ASSLDGTGNYEQY
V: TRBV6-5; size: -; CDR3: ASSYSSGGYGEQF
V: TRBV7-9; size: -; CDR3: ASSPRRGAHEQY
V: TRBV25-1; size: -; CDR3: ASSSHRVHQETQY
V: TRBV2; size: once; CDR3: ASRGSGSYEQY
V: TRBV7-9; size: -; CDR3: ASSAYFSGSTGELF
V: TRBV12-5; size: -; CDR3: ASGGGGRLSDTQY